These 20 T cell receptor beta chains share one sample of origin, sequenced in a study of cytomegalovirus exposure and HLA in healthy donors. Profiled with immunoSEQ multiplex PCR; TCRdb holds only in-frame clones, not every one. The sample holds under 250,000 clones, around 86% seen once. The specimen sequenced was PBMCs. The receptors derive from a woman in her late teens or twenties in good health and CMV-seropositive.

This clone is a singleton in its sample. The chain joins TRBV5-1 to TRBJ1-2; a weak D match, TRBD1 (5 bases). The CDR3 is made up of 16 amino acids. The germline gives CDR1 SGHRS, CDR2 YFSETQ. V shed 2 bases and J shed 5 bases, with 19 bases lying between them. The CDR3 DNA reads TGCGCCAGCAGCTTAAACGGAGAAATTGGGGCTTATGGCTACACCTTC. Translation gives CASSLNGEIGAYGYTF.

The genes are TRBV15 and TRBJ2-3; 10 positions agree with TRBD2. Germline V gene sequence: CDR1 LNHNV, CDR2 YYDKDF (reference sequence). V trimming: 0 bases; J trimming: 6 bases; junction bases outside the gene matches: 9. This CDR3 region has 17 residues. The DNA of the CDR3 is TGTGCCACCAGCAGAGATCGGTCTAGCGGGAGATCGGATACGCAGTATTTT. It encodes CATSRDRSSGRSDTQYF.

The gene calls are TRBV4-1 and TRBJ2-7; D not certain. The CDR3 extends over 15 amino acids. Germline values: CDR1 MGHRA, CDR2 YSYEKL. V shed 2 bases and J shed 2 bases, with 13 bases lying between them. The CDR3 region has the DNA TGCGCCAGCAGCCAAACCCGGTCCACTACCTACGAGCAGTACTTC. Its protein product is CASSQTRSTTYEQYF.

The chain couples TRBV5-1 to TRBJ2-1, with TRBD2 as a possible D gene (7 bases). The V end lost 0 bases, the J end lost 8 bases, and 15 bases lay between the germline ends. This CDR3 has 15 amino acids. Germline V lookup: CDR1 SGHRS, CDR2 YFSETQ. CDR3 residues: CASSLGAGAVDEQFF. As DNA, the CDR3 is TGCGCCAGCAGCTTGGGTGCGGGGGCTGTAGATGAGCAGTTCTTC.

The chain links TRBV29-1 to TRBJ2-5; 9 nucleotides align to TRBD2. Germline values: CDR1 SQVTM, CDR2 ANQGSEA. The CDR3 loop spans 17 amino acids. V shed 3 bases and J 5 bases; nucleotides not matched to a gene: 16. For the CDR3, the DNA is TGCAGCGTTGACCCGGGACTAGCTAGAGCGGGAGGCGAGACCCAGTACTTC. This encodes CSVDPGLARAGGETQYF.

DNA of the CDR3: TGTGCCAGCGCGAGAGGGAGGGCCGAAGAGACCCAGTACTTC. Residues: CASARGRAEETQYF. The chain couples TRBV11-3 to TRBJ2-5, with 7 positions matching TRBD2. Trimming at V came to 8 bases and at J to 3 bases, leaving 9 bases not matched to a gene. Germline-derived CDR1 and CDR2 are SGHNT and YENEEA. CDR3 length: 14 residues. Complete variable domain (other parts from reference TRBV11-3 and TRBJ2-5): EAGVVQSPRYKIIEKKQPVAFWCNPISGHNTLYWYLQNLGQGPELLIRYENEEAVDDSQLPKDRFSAERLKGVDSTLKIQPAELGDSAVYLCASARGRAEETQYFGPGTRLLVL.

J is TRBJ2-1 and V is TRBV14, with 11 bases identical to TRBD2. The CDR3 totals 18 residues. The V gene end was trimmed by 0 bases and the J gene end by 4 bases; junction bases not matched to a gene: 8. CDR1 and CDR2 from the germline V gene are SGHDN and FVKESK. The CDR3 DNA reads as TGTGCCAGCAGCCAAGATCTCACTAGCGGGAGTTTATACAATGAGCAGTTCTTC. Translating it yields CASSQDLTSGSLYNEQFF.

CDR3 coding DNA: TGTGCCAGCAGTTTTCCGGGACAGGGGTTTCCCTACGAGCAGTACTTC. As protein: CASSFPGQGFPYEQYF. This sequence joins TRBV27 and TRBJ2-7; 10 positions match TRBD1. V lost 3 bases, J lost 2 bases, and 7 bases stayed unmatched. CDR1 and CDR2 from the germline V gene are MNHEY and SMNVEV (reference sequence). This CDR3 comprises 16 residues.

The chain combines TRBV7-9 with TRBJ1-4, with 8 bases aligning to TRBD1. V was clipped by 4 bases and J by 8 bases; unmatched bases: 3. The CDR3 has 13 residues. Germline lookup yields CDR1 SEHNR and CDR2 FQNEAQ (reference sequence). The CDR3 is CASSSRGREKLFF. The DNA for the CDR3 is TGTGCCAGCAGCTCCAGGGGGCGCGAAAAACTGTTTTTT.

The chain carries TRBV11-2 and TRBJ1-5; a weak D match, TRBD1 (5 bases). V was trimmed by 1 base and J by 3 bases, leaving 13 bases between them. This CDR3 contains 16 residues. CDR1 is SGHAT, CDR2 FQNNGV, per germline. The CDR3 nucleotides are TGTGCCAGCAGCTTAGGGCCAGGGAATTCCAATCAGCCCCAGCATTTT. Residues: CASSLGPGNSNQPQHF.

V gene TRBV2 combines with J gene TRBJ1-1, with 8 bases aligning to TRBD1. Trimming took 5 bases from V and 3 from J; bases not matched to a gene: 5. The CDR3 spans 14 residues. The germline V gene has CDR1 SNHLY and CDR2 FYNNEI. The CDR3 nucleotides are TGTGCCAGCAGTCAGACAGGGGCTTACACTGAAGCTTTCTTT. Translating it yields CASSQTGAYTEAFF.

This chain connects TRBV5-6 to TRBJ2-1, with a possible D match to TRBD2 (6 bases). Germline V lookup: CDR1 SGHDT, CDR2 YYEEEE. V lost 4 bases to trimming and J lost 5 bases, with 19 bases between them. The CDR3 is 16 amino acids. In nucleotides, the CDR3 is TGTGCCAGCAGCCCTCTAGCGTTCCGCGGCCACAATGAGCAGTTCTTC. Protein sequence: CASSPLAFRGHNEQFF.

The chain is built from TRBV30 and TRBJ2-1; 10 bases map to TRBD2. V shed 3 bases and J 4 bases; nucleotides not matched to a gene: 6. This CDR3 comprises 15 residues. Germline CDR1 is GTSNPN and CDR2 is SVGIG (reference sequence). CDR3 sequence (DNA): TGTGCCTGGAGCCCCGCTAGCGGGGGATACAATGAGCAGTTCTTC. Translation: CAWSPASGGYNEQFF.

The chain has TRBV29-1 and TRBJ1-1; D uncertain. The CDR3 runs 14 residues. V was cut by 2 bases and J by 1 base, with 11 bases left in between. Germline V gene sequence: CDR1 SQVTM, CDR2 ANQGSEA. CDR3 region: CSVEYHGPNTEAFF. The CDR3 bases are TGCAGCGTTGAATACCACGGTCCGAACACTGAAGCTTTCTTT.

V and J are TRBV2 and TRBJ2-1, with a possible D match to TRBD1 (6 bases). The CDR3 contains 15 residues. V was cut by 6 bases and J by 0 bases, with 12 bases left in between. CDR1 is SNHLY, CDR2 FYNNEI, per germline. The CDR3 loop reads CASSQDRSSYNEQFF. CDR3 DNA sequence: TGTGCCAGCAGCCAAGACAGGAGCTCCTACAATGAGCAGTTCTTC.

The rearrangement links TRBV9 to TRBJ2-3; D is unresolved. The CDR3 contains 13 residues. Germline CDR1 is SGDLS and CDR2 is YYNGEE. V was cut by 0 bases and J by 2 bases, with 4 bases left in between. CDR3 sequence: CASSVANTDTQYF. In DNA, the CDR3 is TGTGCCAGCAGCGTAGCCAACACAGATACGCAGTATTTT.

This chain uses TRBV5-1 with TRBJ2-2, with no clear D. This CDR3 is 15 amino acids long. The germline V and J ends were trimmed by 4 bases and 0 bases, with 10 bases remaining between them. The germline V gene has CDR1 SGHRS and CDR2 YFSETQ. CDR3: CASSRDTANTGELFF. CDR3 nucleotide sequence: TGCGCCAGCAGCCGAGACACCGCGAACACCGGGGAGCTGTTTTTT.

The chain recombines TRBV9 with TRBJ2-7; D gene ambiguous. The CDR3 extends over 12 amino acids. Germline V gene data show CDR1 as SGDLS and CDR2 as YYNGEE. V lost 3 bases, J lost 0 bases, and 4 bases lay in between. CDR3 DNA: TGTGCCAGCAGCGCCAGCTCCTACGAGCAGTACTTC. This sequence encodes CASSASSYEQYF.

The genes are TRBV6-5 and TRBJ2-5; TRBD2 agrees at 7 bases. V shed 4 bases and J 5 bases; nucleotides not matched to a gene: 7. This CDR3 has 14 amino acids. Germline values: CDR1 MNHEY, CDR2 SVGAGI. CDR3 DNA sequence: TGTGCCAGCAGTTCGAAACCCGGGAGGGAGACCCAGTACTTC. It codes for CASSSKPGRETQYF.

J is TRBJ1-2 and V is TRBV7-9; D is unclear. The length of the CDR3 is 15 residues. Germline assignment: CDR1 SEHNR and CDR2 FQNEAQ (reference sequence). The germline V and J ends were trimmed by 1 base and 5 bases, with 14 bases remaining between them. CDR3 nucleotide sequence: TGTGCCAGCAGCTTAGGTGTCCCAACGGGGTATGGCTACACCTTC. This gives the protein CASSLGVPTGYGYTF.